This TCR beta chain was observed in a study of T cell responses to AZD1222 COVID-19 vaccine. Findings and limits, study-wide: The study identified only a handful of AZD1222 recipients as seropositive at baseline.

Germline trimming cut 6 bases from V and 4 bases from J; bases unmatched to any gene: 8. Germline V CDR1 and CDR2: LNHDA, SQIVND (reference sequence). The CDR3 loop spans 15 amino acids. As for this clone: No antigen is known for it.

Generated by immunoSEQ multiplex PCR, the TCRdb table keeps only in-frame clones and is missing some. The sample shows about 150,000 clones, less than 90% of them seen only once. The chain carries TRBV19 and TRBJ2-3, with TRBD2 identical over 9 bases. Sequences were derived from peripheral blood, sampled after recovery from COVID-19. This receptor was identified in an adult who had recovered from COVID-19. CDR3: CASSTSLAGSDTQYF. Here the CDR3 DNA reads TGTGCCAGTAGCACCTCTCTAGCGGGGTCAGATACGCAGTATTTT. Full variable domain (remainder filled in from reference TRBV19 and TRBJ2-3): DGGITQSPKYLFRKEGQNVTLSCEQNLNHDAMYWYRQDPGQGLRLIYYSQIVNDFQKGDIAEGYSVSREKKESFPLTVTSAQKNPTAFYLCASSTSLAGSDTQYFGPGTRLTVL.